This record concerns one TCR beta chain sequence. This clone's antigen is unknown. The sample holds no much larger clone one base away, and base qualities are not on file. A MiSeq instrument was used for deep resolution sequencing, which targeted depths ranging from 1 in 1 million up to 1 in 200,000 T cells, with coverage averaging 10x for each clonotype. The immunoSEQ hsTCRB Kit was used to generate the TCR beta libraries. The source study handled its data this way. The data were analyzed with ImmunoSEQ Analyzer and ImmunoSEQ Data Assistant, and V, D and J gene assignments followed IMGT definitions. Clonality, with values ranging from 0 to 1, was calculated as one minus the normalized Shannon entropy of productive rearrangement frequencies. Public clonotype analysis was restricted to overrepresented clonotypes comprising at least 0.05% of each patient's repertoire. About a dozen repertoires from age-matched healthy donors, obtained from immuneACCESS, served as clonality controls. This is the immuneACCESS table as TCRdb keeps it, with only in-frame sequences that have V and J called. A part of the clones is gone; compared with another copy, unresolved V genes explain less than half, and the rest is unexplained. For V, J and clone size, that table is used; D and trimming come from the DNA. For this sample there are roughly 4,200 clones; approximately 80% appear just once. The ten largest account for under 25% of the sample.

This sample is part of a study of cytotoxic CD8 clonotypes in ibrutinib-treated CLL (dated by TCRdb to the early 2020s). Background on the whole study: In this cohort, approximately 15 patients were treatment-naive and ten to eleven were relapsed/refractory, while around 18 had unmutated IGHV. Responses were partial in around 24 patients and complete in 2; after median about 5.5 years follow-up, roughly 14 stayed in remission and 12 progressed. The response samples were drawn at a median of 12 months into treatment, with a range of about 6 to 40 months. On average, each sample yielded around 250,000 productive templates and over 90,000 productive rearrangements. Of the 90 or so participants in the trial, about 26 had longitudinal samples available. Cryopreserved peripheral blood mononuclear cells were collected before treatment, at response, and at either disease progression or sustained remission.

Results the study describes overall, beyond this receptor: Baseline clonality exceeded that of age-matched healthy donors and correlated strongly with circulating CD8+ T-cell counts. At ibrutinib response clonality went up, during sustained remission it held steady, and at progression it dropped back toward baseline. Sampling times were not matched between sustained-remission and progressing patients, and lymph node repertoires were not studied. Public clonotypes were rare and either contracted or stayed stable during treatment, and the rise in clonality at ibrutinib response reflected the expansion of private clonotypes.

For TCR beta library preparation, roughly 2 micrograms of genomic DNA were extracted from the cryopreserved PBMCs. High-throughput TCR beta sequencing was performed on longitudinal blood samples from CLL patients receiving ibrutinib monotherapy. The patients were enrolled in a single-center, open-label phase 2 trial of ibrutinib monotherapy. The sequence came from a human donor with chronic lymphocytic leukemia. The source material was PBMCs, sampled before ibrutinib treatment.

The CDR3 corresponds to CASSGTSGQETQYF. At the DNA level, the sequence is TGCGCCAGCAGTGGGACTAGCGGGCAAGAGACCCAGTACTTC. This chain is built from TRBV10-2 and TRBJ2-5; 11 central nucleotides agree with TRBD2. CDR1 and CDR2, per the germline V gene, are WSHSY and SAAADI. The CDR3 sequence holds 14 residues, the cysteine and phenylalanine included. Just the 42-base CDR3 DNA is kept, in frame starting at base 1. Trimmed from V: 4 bases; trimmed from J: 2 bases; junction bases lacking a gene match: 0.